Here is one T cell receptor (beta chain) with its context. Its antigen is unidentified. The data stem from a study of cytomegalovirus exposure and HLA in healthy donors. The PCR had 60 Vbeta and 13 Jbeta primers. Assay: immunoSEQ multiplex PCR; the TCRdb copy retains only in-frame clones and omits some. This table holds approximately 260,000 clones, nearly 95% found once. The CDR3 contains 13 residues. The ends were cut back, 6 bases at V and 4 bases at J, with 13 bases in the middle. Germline CDR1 ENHRY, CDR2 SYGVKD. Study conclusions and caveats: Despite most TCR sequences being rare, some public TCRs occurred in many donors.

The receptor's source is a girl aged 2 to 10 in good health and CMV-seronegative. Sample: PBMCs. This chain links TRBV10-3 with TRBJ2-7; a possible D gene is TRBD2 (5 bases). In DNA form, the CDR3 reads TGTGCCATCAGCATGGACTCACCTTACGAGCAGTACTTC. This translates into CAISMDSPYEQYF.